These 5 T cell receptor beta chains originate from one sample sequenced in a study of cytomegalovirus exposure and HLA in healthy donors. The PCR made use of 60 Vbeta and 13 Jbeta primers. Profiling relied on immunoSEQ multiplex PCR, and the TCRdb table lists in-frame clones only, not all of them. This table holds some 180,000 clones, around 90% found once. The sample comprised PBMCs. The receptors were gathered from a boy younger than 10 in good health and CMV-seronegative.

The chain couples TRBV27 to TRBJ2-1; D unresolved. In germline, CDR1 is MNHEY, CDR2 SMNVEV (reference sequence). This CDR3 has 16 amino acids. With 0 bases removed from V and 6 bases from J, the gap between germline ends came to 15 bases. The chain's CDR3 is CASSLSQSFGGNEQFF. CDR3 coding DNA: TGTGCCAGCAGTTTATCCCAAAGTTTTGGCGGCAATGAGCAGTTCTTC.

This chain joins TRBV30 and TRBJ2-7; D is uncertain. The CDR3 extends over 12 amino acids. The germline CDR1 and CDR2 sequences are GTSNPN and SVGIG (reference sequence). The V and J ends lost 3 bases and 7 bases respectively, with 13 bases between them. CDR3 sequence (DNA): TGTGCCTGGAGCGGCCTCGCGGCAGAGCAGTACTTC. Its translation: CAWSGLAAEQYF.

The V call is TRBV5-1, the J call TRBJ2-5; 9 bases agree with TRBD2. The CDR3 consists of 18 residues. V lost 3 bases and J lost 4; bases outside the gene matches: 16. Germline V gene data show CDR1 as SGHRS and CDR2 as YFSETQ. CDR3 in amino acids: CASSSGISGGPRSETQYF. CDR3 bases: TGCGCCAGCAGCTCTGGTATTAGCGGGGGCCCCCGATCAGAGACCCAGTACTTC.

V gene TRBV4-1 combines with J gene TRBJ2-7; perhaps TRBD1 as D (6 bases). The CDR3 runs to 16 residues. V was trimmed by 1 base and J by 2 bases, leaving 15 bases between them. The germline gives CDR1 MGHRA, CDR2 YSYEKL. The CDR3: CASSQVHEGVPYEQYF. In DNA, the CDR3 is TGCGCCAGCAGCCAAGTCCATGAGGGGGTCCCCTACGAGCAGTACTTC.

This clone was picked up one time. The gene calls are TRBV14 and TRBJ2-7; D ambiguous. Trimming shortened V by 1 base and J by 4 bases, and 11 bases separated the two germline ends. Germline loops: CDR1 SGHDN, CDR2 FVKESK. The CDR3 extends over 14 amino acids. CDR3 loop: CASSQASIGYEQYF. CDR3 coding DNA: TGTGCCAGCAGCCAAGCTAGTATCGGGTACGAGCAGTACTTC.